The text below deals with one T cell receptor (beta chain). The antigen remains undetermined. The data were obtained in a study of T cell responses to AZD1222 COVID-19 vaccine. Findings and limits, study-wide: The peak T cell response came first, and repertoires were sampled only after it. The study reported that nearly half of spike-specific TCRs target unmutated variant regions. Dominant CD4 TCR responses targeted spike regions 160-218 and 743-854. Receipt of two AZD1222 doses was followed by a rise in Spike-specific TCR breadth and depth.

The protocol was immunoSEQ multiplex PCR, while the TCRdb copy is restricted to in-frame clones and leaves out a portion. The table lists roughly 120,000 clones, 70% to 90% of them singletons. The V and J ends lost 4 bases and 3 bases, in that order; junction bases with no gene match: 5. This CDR3 has 14 amino acids. Looked up from germline, CDR1 is KGHSH and CDR2 is LQKENI. Sequencing was performed on peripheral blood, taken on day 0 of AZD1222 vaccination. The chain combines TRBV18 with TRBJ2-7; 8 bases map to TRBD2. This receptor was taken from an adult in good health. In DNA form, the CDR3 reads TGTGCCAGCTCACGCACTAGCGGATTCTACGAGCAGTACTTC. Encoded protein: CASSRTSGFYEQYF.